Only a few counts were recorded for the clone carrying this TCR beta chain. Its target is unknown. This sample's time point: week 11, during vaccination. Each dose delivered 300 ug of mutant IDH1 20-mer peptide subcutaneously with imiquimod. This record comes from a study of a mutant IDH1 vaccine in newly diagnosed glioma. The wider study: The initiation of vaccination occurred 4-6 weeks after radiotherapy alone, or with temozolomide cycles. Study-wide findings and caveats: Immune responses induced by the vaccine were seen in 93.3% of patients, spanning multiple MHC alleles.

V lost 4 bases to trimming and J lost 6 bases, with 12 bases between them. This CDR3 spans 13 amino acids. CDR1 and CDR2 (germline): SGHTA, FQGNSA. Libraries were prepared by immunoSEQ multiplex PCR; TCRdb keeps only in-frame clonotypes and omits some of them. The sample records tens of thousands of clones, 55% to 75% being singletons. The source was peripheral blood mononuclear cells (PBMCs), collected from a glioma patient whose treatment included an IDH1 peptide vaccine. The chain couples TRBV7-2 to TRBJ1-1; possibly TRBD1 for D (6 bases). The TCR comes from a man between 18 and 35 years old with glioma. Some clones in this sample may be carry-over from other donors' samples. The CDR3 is CASSWYRESEAFF. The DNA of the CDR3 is TGTGCCAGCAGCTGGTACAGGGAGTCTGAAGCTTTCTTT.